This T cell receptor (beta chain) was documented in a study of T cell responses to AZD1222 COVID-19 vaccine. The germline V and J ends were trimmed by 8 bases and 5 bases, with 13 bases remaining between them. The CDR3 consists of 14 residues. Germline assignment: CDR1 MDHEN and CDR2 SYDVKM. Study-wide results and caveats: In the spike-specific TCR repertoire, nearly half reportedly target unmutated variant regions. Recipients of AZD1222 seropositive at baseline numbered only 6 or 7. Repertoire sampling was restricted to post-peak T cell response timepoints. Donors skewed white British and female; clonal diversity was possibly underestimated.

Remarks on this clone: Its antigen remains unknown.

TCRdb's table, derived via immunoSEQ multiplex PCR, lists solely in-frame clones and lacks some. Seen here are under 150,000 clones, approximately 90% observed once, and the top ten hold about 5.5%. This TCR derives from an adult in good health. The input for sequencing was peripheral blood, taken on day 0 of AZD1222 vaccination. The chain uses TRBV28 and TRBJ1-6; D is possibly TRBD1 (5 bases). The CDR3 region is CASGRDADNSPLHF. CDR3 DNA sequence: TGTGCCAGCGGCCGGGACGCAGATAATTCACCCCTCCACTTT. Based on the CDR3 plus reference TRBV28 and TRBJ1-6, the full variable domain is DVKVTQSSRYLVKRTGEKVFLECVQDMDHENMFWYRQDPGLGLRLIYFSYDVKMKEKGDIPEGYSVSREKKERFSLILESASTNQTSMYLCASGRDADNSPLHFGNGTRLTVT.